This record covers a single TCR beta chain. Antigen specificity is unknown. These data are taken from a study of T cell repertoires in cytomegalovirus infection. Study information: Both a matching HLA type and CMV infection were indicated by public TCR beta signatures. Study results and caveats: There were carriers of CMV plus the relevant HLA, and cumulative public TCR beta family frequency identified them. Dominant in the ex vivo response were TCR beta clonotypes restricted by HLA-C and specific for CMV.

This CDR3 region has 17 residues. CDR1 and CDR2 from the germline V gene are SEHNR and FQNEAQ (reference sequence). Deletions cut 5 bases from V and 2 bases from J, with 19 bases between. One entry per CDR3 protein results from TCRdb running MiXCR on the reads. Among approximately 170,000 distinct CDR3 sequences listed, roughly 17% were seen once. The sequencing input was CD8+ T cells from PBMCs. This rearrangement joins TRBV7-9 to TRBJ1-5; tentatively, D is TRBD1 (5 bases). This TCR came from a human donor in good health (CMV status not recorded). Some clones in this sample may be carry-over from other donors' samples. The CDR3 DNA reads TGTGCCAGCAGCCACCTTGGCCAGGGTTCCGGCAATCAGCCCCAGCATTTT. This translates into CASSHLGQGSGNQPQHF. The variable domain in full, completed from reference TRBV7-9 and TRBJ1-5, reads DTGVSQNPRHKITKRGQNVTFRCDPISEHNRLYWYRQTLGQGPEFLTYFQNEAQLEKSRLLSDRFSAERPKGSFSTLEIQRTEQGDSAMYLCASSHLGQGSGNQPQHFGDGTRLSIL.